This T cell receptor beta chain stems from a study of T cells in Graves' hyperthyroidism and ophthalmopathy. Study-wide findings and caveats: Blood shared most expanded thyroid clonotypes above 0.001.

Graves' hyperthyroidism showing no ophthalmopathy progression within 18 months was considered stable. The hyperthyroidism was newly diagnosed and had lasted under 2 months; the patients were aged 18 to 65. Uncontrolled infection, other autoimmune disease, pregnancy or lactation excluded patients. CDR3 length: 12 amino acids. V was shortened by 9 bases and J by 5 bases, with 13 bases between the two germline ends. As to this clonotype: The antigen is unknown.

The TCR beta CDR3 regions underwent amplification using RNA transcripts as the source. In the first-round RT-PCR of the TCR CDR3, the HTBI primer set was used. TCRdb reprocessed the multiplex PCR reads with MiXCR, giving one entry per CDR3 protein. The table records 500,000 to 750,000 distinct CDR3 sequences, about 45% of them present only once. This receptor was obtained from a woman aged 18 to 35 with Graves' hyperthyroidism. The sample was peripheral blood or thyroid tissue (not recorded which). J is TRBJ1-2 and V is TRBV12-3 or TRBV12-4; possible D gene TRBD1, 5 bases. The CDR3 reads CARSGPGYGYTF. CDR3 bases: TGTGCCAGGAGCGGCCCAGGGTATGGCTACACCTTC.